The 5 T cell receptor beta chains reported below all come from one sample, sequenced in a study of cytomegalovirus exposure and HLA in healthy donors. A multiplex PCR was run with 60 Vbeta primers and 13 Jbeta primers. Assay used: immunoSEQ multiplex PCR; TCRdb lists only in-frame clones, some missing. Here the sample spans some 97,000 clones, around 72% being singletons. The sequenced sample consisted of PBMCs. These receptors came from a male donor in good health and CMV-seropositive.

The CDR3 protein is CASSQEAGREAFF. CDR3 bases: TGCGCCAGCAGCCAAGAAGCAGGGCGTGAAGCTTTCTTT. J is TRBJ1-1 and V is TRBV4-3, with a weak D call TRBD1 (5 bases). This CDR3 is 13 amino acids long. Germline CDR1 and CDR2: LGHNA and YSLEER. V lost 0 bases, J lost 7 bases, and 9 bases lay in between.

In DNA form, the CDR3 reads TGTGCCAGCAGCGGCACAGGATCCCGTGAAGCTTTCTTT. It is translated as CASSGTGSREAFF. This chain links TRBV9 with TRBJ1-1, with a possible D match to TRBD1 (5 bases). Germline V gene lookup returns CDR1 SGDLS and CDR2 YYNGEE. The CDR3 sequence is 13 residues long. V was shortened by 3 bases and J by 7 bases, with 13 bases between the two germline ends.

For this clone: One end of the junction fails to match germline, which may point to a read error. V gene TRBV6-1 combines with J gene TRBJ2-5, with D possibly matching TRBD1 (5 bases). The CDR3 runs to 13 residues. The germline gives CDR1 MNHNS, CDR2 SASEGT. CDR3 nucleotide sequence: TGTGCCAACAGTGCTGGCCAGGGAGAGACCCAGTACTTC. Protein: CANSAGQGETQYF.

This clone came up once. CDR3: CATSRDGSREDRGFNEQFF. The CDR3 nucleotides are TGTGCCACCAGCAGAGACGGCAGCCGGGAGGACAGGGGCTTCAATGAGCAGTTCTTC. The chain joins TRBV15 to TRBJ2-1; the match to TRBD1 covers 9 bases. Germline trimming cut 0 bases from V and 6 bases from J; bases unmatched to any gene: 15. This CDR3 is built from 19 residues. Germline V gives CDR1 LNHNV, CDR2 YYDKDF (reference sequence). The complete variable domain, with remaining parts taken from reference TRBV15 and TRBJ2-1, reads DAMVIQNPRYQVTQFGKPVTLSCSQTLNHNVMYWYQQKSSQAPKLLFHYYDKDFNNEADTPDNFQSRRPNTSFCFLDIRSPGLGDTAMYLCATSRDGSREDRGFNEQFFGPGTRLTVL.

The DNA for the CDR3 is TGTGCCAGCAGCGCGGACAGGGGGCCCTACAATAGCAATCAGCCCCAGCATTTT. It specifies CASSADRGPYNSNQPQHF. V gene TRBV28 combines with J gene TRBJ1-5, with 11 bases identical to TRBD1. V trimming: 6 bases; J trimming: 0 bases; junction bases outside the gene matches: 10. This CDR3 has 18 residues. Germline-derived CDR1 and CDR2 are MDHEN and SYDVKM.